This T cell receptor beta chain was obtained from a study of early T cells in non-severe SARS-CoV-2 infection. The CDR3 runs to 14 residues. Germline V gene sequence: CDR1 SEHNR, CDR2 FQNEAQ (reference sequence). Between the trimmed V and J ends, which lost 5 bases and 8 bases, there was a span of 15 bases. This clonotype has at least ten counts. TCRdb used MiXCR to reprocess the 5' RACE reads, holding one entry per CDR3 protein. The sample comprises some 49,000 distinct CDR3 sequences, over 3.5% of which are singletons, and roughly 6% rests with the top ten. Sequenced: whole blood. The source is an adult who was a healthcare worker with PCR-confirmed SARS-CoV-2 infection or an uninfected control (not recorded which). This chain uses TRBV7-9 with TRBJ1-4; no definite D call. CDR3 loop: CASSPVASEEKLFF. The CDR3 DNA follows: TGTGCCAGCAGCCCTGTGGCTTCGGAGGAAAAACTGTTTTTT.